One sample yielded the 25 T cell receptor beta chains listed below, sequenced in a study of blood T cell repertoires in COVID-19 (dated by TCRdb to the early 2020s). Library preparation used the immunoSEQ multiplex PCR assay. TCRdb provides this immuneACCESS table in a form limited to in-frame rearrangements. Some clones are lacking; in checked studies, under half of them reflect an unresolved V gene, and why the rest are absent is not known. In this sample the table shows about 150,000 clones, 84% of which occur a single time. The ten most abundant clones make up approximately 9.7% of the sample. Material: peripheral blood. The source is a woman aged 50 to 60 with acute or convalescent COVID-19.

V gene TRBV6-5 combines with J gene TRBJ1-4; TRBD1 matches 10 bases. The CDR3 consists of 14 residues. Germline loops: CDR1 MNHEY, CDR2 SVGAGI. Germline trimming cut 6 bases from V and 10 bases from J; bases unmatched to any gene: 8. CDR3 residues: CASRETGGAGKLFF. DNA for the CDR3: TGTGCCAGCAGAGAGACAGGGGGCGCGGGAAAACTGTTTTTT.

This chain joins TRBV4-3 and TRBJ1-1; 7 bases fit TRBD1. CDR3 length equals 17 residues. V gave up 1 base and J gave up 2 bases; unmatched junction bases: 10. Germline V gene data show CDR1 as LGHNA and CDR2 as YSLEER. The CDR3: CASSQGSTGTDNTEAFF. Here the CDR3 DNA reads TGCGCCAGCAGCCAAGGATCCACCGGGACAGACAACACTGAAGCTTTCTTT.

The V gene is TRBV12-3 or TRBV12-4, the J gene TRBJ1-5; tentative D call: TRBD1 (6 bases). This CDR3 region has 13 residues. V was clipped by 4 bases and J by 7 bases, with 11 bases between them. Written as DNA, the CDR3 is TGTGCCAGCAGTTCAGGGGAAGGGCAGCCCCAGCATTTT. Translating it yields CASSSGEGQPQHF.

The chain recombines TRBV23-1 with TRBJ1-6, with TRBD1 identical over 8 bases. TRBV23-1 is classed as an ORF, of uncertain function. The CDR3 runs 16 residues. J was trimmed by 7 bases and V by 2 bases; bases with no gene match: 7. The CDR3 DNA sequence: TGCGCCAGCAGTCAAGAGCCGCGACAGGGGAATTCACCCCTCCACTTT. Amino acids: CASSQEPRQGNSPLHF.

The gene calls are TRBV28 and TRBJ1-5; D unresolved. This CDR3 contains 14 residues. Per germline, CDR1 MDHEN and CDR2 SYDVKM. V lost 2 bases to trimming and J lost 4 bases, with 9 bases between them. The CDR3 coding sequence is TGTGCCAGCAGTTTAGGTGCAGGTAATCAGCCCCAGCATTTT. It translates to CASSLGAGNQPQHF.

J is TRBJ2-5 and V is TRBV29-1; D may be TRBD1 (5 bases). Germline V lookup: CDR1 SQVTM, CDR2 ANQGSEA. This CDR3 region has 13 residues. The V and J ends lost 5 bases and 2 bases respectively, with 12 bases between them. The CDR3 protein is CSVTGDGQETQYF. The CDR3 nucleotides are TGCAGCGTTACAGGAGACGGGCAAGAGACCCAGTACTTC.

J is TRBJ2-3 and V is TRBV28; 8 nucleotides line up with TRBD2. There are 15 residues in the CDR3. Germline values: CDR1 MDHEN, CDR2 SYDVKM. V trimming: 3 bases; J trimming: 6 bases; junction bases outside the gene matches: 8. The CDR3: CASSFLGSGTDTQYF. DNA of the CDR3: TGTGCCAGCAGTTTTTTGGGTAGCGGGACGGATACGCAGTATTTT.

CDR3 DNA sequence: TGTGCCAGCAACCCCTGGGCGGGGGCGAACTATGGCTACACCTTC. Encoded protein: CASNPWAGANYGYTF. V and J are TRBV27 and TRBJ1-2; weak D call: TRBD1 (6 bases). Germline V CDR1 and CDR2: MNHEY, SMNVEV (reference sequence). V was pared by 7 bases and J by 2 bases, with 17 bases between. This CDR3 contains 15 residues.

The V gene is TRBV6-5, the J gene TRBJ1-6; D not resolved. Germline V gives CDR1 MNHEY, CDR2 SVGAGI. The CDR3 length is 13 residues. The V gene lost 5 bases and the J gene lost 7 bases, with 9 bases spanning the gap. The CDR3 region is CASSLAVNSPLHF. The CDR3 DNA is TGTGCCAGCAGTCTCGCGGTGAATTCACCCCTCCACTTT.

The chain is built from TRBV18 and TRBJ2-1; 11 bases align to TRBD1. J gave up 9 bases and V 0 bases, and 7 bases lay outside the gene matches. CDR1 and CDR2 from the germline V gene are KGHSH and LQKENI. This CDR3 is 16 amino acids long. Written as DNA, the CDR3 is TGTGCCAGCTCACCACCGGGGACAGGGGGAATGGGTGAGCAGTTCTTC. Its translation is CASSPPGTGGMGEQFF.

The rearrangement uses TRBV6-5 and TRBJ2-3; tentatively, D is TRBD2 (5 bases). The CDR3 runs 14 residues. Germline loops: CDR1 MNHEY, CDR2 SVGAGI. V was cut by 6 bases and J by 7 bases, with 17 bases left in between. The CDR3 DNA reads TGTGCCAGCAGCTCAAGCGGAGTGGCCTATACGCAGTATTTT. Protein sequence: CASSSSGVAYTQYF.

This clone turned up a few times. The gene calls are TRBV7-8 and TRBJ1-2, with 7 bases identical to TRBD1. The CDR3 runs to 12 residues. The germline V gene encodes CDR1 SGHVS and CDR2 FQNEAQ. Trimming cost V 5 bases and J 7 bases; bases outside gene matches: 4. The CDR3 loop is CASSEYRGGYTF. The CDR3 nucleotides are TGTGCCAGCAGCGAATACAGGGGTGGCTACACCTTC.

The chain recombines TRBV2 with TRBJ1-2; D is possibly TRBD1 (5 bases). V lost 4 bases, J lost 6 bases, and 15 bases lay in between. The CDR3 loop spans 14 amino acids. The germline V gene has CDR1 SNHLY and CDR2 FYNNEI. The CDR3 DNA follows: TGTGCCAGCAGTGTTACAGGCTCCCCGAATGGCTACACCTTC. Translated: CASSVTGSPNGYTF.

The chain is built from TRBV3-1 (or the pseudogene TRBV3-2) and TRBJ1-1; D is unclear. The CDR3 loop spans 15 amino acids. V lost 4 bases to trimming and J lost 5 bases, with 17 bases between them. In germline, CDR1 is LGHDT, CDR2 YNNKEL (reference sequence). CDR3 sequence (DNA): TGTGCCAGCAGCCCGTCGGATCAGGTGGGTACTGAAGCTTTCTTT. Translating it yields CASSPSDQVGTEAFF.

In nucleotides, the CDR3 is TGTGCCATCAGTGAGATATACGAGCAGTACTTC. It specifies CAISEIYEQYF. The chain recombines TRBV10-3 with TRBJ2-7, with unresolved D. Between the trimmed V and J ends, which lost 2 bases and 4 bases, there was a span of 3 bases. CDR1 and CDR2 from the germline V gene are ENHRY and SYGVKD. The CDR3 totals 11 residues.

This clone was picked up one time. V gene TRBV5-5 combines with J gene TRBJ2-1; 11 bases are shared with TRBD2. Germline-derived CDR1 and CDR2 are SGHKS and YYEKEE (reference sequence). The CDR3 is made up of 15 amino acids. V trimming: 4 bases; J trimming: 8 bases; junction bases outside the gene matches: 8. DNA for the CDR3: TGTGCCAGCAGCAAACCACTGACTAGCGGGGATGAGCAGTTCTTC. Its translation: CASSKPLTSGDEQFF.

V and J are TRBV5-1 and TRBJ1-3; no clear D gene. Trimming shortened V by 4 bases and J by 3 bases, and 11 bases separated the two germline ends. Germline V CDR1 and CDR2: SGHRS, YFSETQ. CDR3 length: 14 residues. The CDR3 sequence is CASSQSGYGNTIYF. The CDR3 bases are TGCGCCAGCAGCCAGTCGGGGTATGGAAACACCATATATTTT.

The chain recombines TRBV4-2 with TRBJ1-2; 8 bases align to TRBD1. Germline loops: CDR1 LGHNA, CDR2 YNFKEQ. The V gene end was trimmed by 0 bases and the J gene end by 4 bases; junction bases not matched to a gene: 4. CDR3 length equals 15 residues. In DNA, the CDR3 is TGTGCCAGCAGCCAAGATCGGACAGGGAGCTATGGCTACACCTTC. The encoded protein is CASSQDRTGSYGYTF.

J is TRBJ2-7 and V is TRBV6-2 or TRBV6-3, with D uncertain. V lost 2 bases and J 3 bases, leaving 8 bases between the germline ends. Looked up from germline, CDR1 is MNHEY and CDR2 is SVGEGT. The CDR3 loop spans 13 amino acids. The CDR3 DNA sequence: TGTGCCAGCAGTTACCAGGCGTTCTACGAGCAGTACTTC. This codes for CASSYQAFYEQYF.

The rearrangement uses TRBV11-3 and TRBJ2-3, with TRBD2 identical over 14 bases. CDR3 size: 18 residues. Looked up from germline, CDR1 is SGHNT and CDR2 is YENEEA. J lost 0 bases, V lost 3 bases, and 5 bases had no gene match. CDR3 nucleotide sequence: TGTGCCAGCAGCTTGGGACTAGCGGGAGCTATGAGCACAGATACGCAGTATTTT. Its protein is CASSLGLAGAMSTDTQYF.

CDR3 amino acids: CASSLSSGTRTNEQFF. In nucleotides, the CDR3 is TGCGCCAGCAGCTTGTCCTCCGGGACTCGAACCAATGAGCAGTTCTTC. The V and J genes are TRBV5-1 and TRBJ2-1; tentative D call: TRBD2 (6 bases). Germline CDR1 SGHRS, CDR2 YFSETQ. CDR3 size: 16 residues. With 1 base removed from V and 6 bases from J, the gap between germline ends came to 17 bases.

About this clone itself: Different DNA sequences within this sample yield the same CDR3. The chain employs TRBV5-6 and TRBJ2-7; 7 bases are shared with TRBD1. Per germline, CDR1 SGHDT and CDR2 YYEEEE. After removal of 0 bases from V and 0 bases from J, the junction contained 3 bases not matched to a gene. This CDR3 spans 15 amino acids. The CDR3 spells CASSLGRGSSYEQYF. DNA of the CDR3: TGTGCCAGCAGCTTGGGCAGGGGGAGCTCCTACGAGCAGTACTTC. The whole variable domain, remainder taken from reference TRBV5-6 and TRBJ2-7, is DAGVTQSPTHLIKTRGQQVTLRCSPKSGHDTVSWYQQALGQGPQFIFQYYEEEERQRGNFPDRFSGHQFPNYSSELNVNALLLGDSALYLCASSLGRGSSYEQYFGPGTRLTVT.

V and J are TRBV28 and TRBJ2-1; TRBD1 agrees at 7 bases. Germline V gives CDR1 MDHEN, CDR2 SYDVKM. CDR3 length equals 12 residues. J was trimmed by 7 bases and V by 3 bases; bases with no gene match: 0. The CDR3 here is CASSFRGNEQFF. Written as DNA, the CDR3 is TGTGCCAGCAGTTTCAGGGGGAATGAGCAGTTCTTC.

V gene TRBV4-1 combines with J gene TRBJ1-2, with 7 positions matching TRBD1. The junction had 6 bases not matched to a gene; V was cut back by 4 bases and J by 7 bases. The CDR3 loop spans 13 amino acids. Per the germline V gene, CDR1 is MGHRA and CDR2 is YSYEKL. The CDR3 loop is CASSPTGMSGYTF. The DNA of the CDR3 is TGCGCCAGCAGCCCGACAGGGATGAGTGGCTACACCTTC.

The chain employs TRBV9 and TRBJ2-7; 11 bases line up with TRBD1. CDR1 and CDR2 (germline): SGDLS, YYNGEE. The J segment lost 6 bases and the V segment lost 4 bases, leaving 6 bases of the junction unmatched. This CDR3 has 14 amino acids. This chain's CDR3 is CASSFGQGAGEQYF. CDR3 coding DNA: TGTGCCAGCAGCTTCGGACAGGGGGCGGGCGAGCAGTACTTC.